The entry below describes one T cell receptor (beta chain). The same CDR3 also results from other DNA sequences found in this sample. This sample stems from a study of blood T cell repertoires in COVID-19. As for the study in general: Sources were T cells, B-cell-depleted T cells, or PBMCs; the material itself was cDNA or gDNA.

Source study methods: Using reference gene primer amplification, nucleated cell counts were estimated. Sequencing used immunoSEQ multiplex PCR; TCRdb keeps in-frame clones, though not all of them. V, J and clone size derive from that table, while D and trimming were established from the DNA sequence. The sample lists some 380,000 clones; approximately 91% were seen once. The V and J ends lost 5 bases and 4 bases respectively, with 11 bases between them. CDR1 and CDR2 from the germline V gene are SGHVS and FNYEAQ. The CDR3 is 13 amino acids. Sequencing was carried out using PBMCs or T cells enriched from blood (not recorded which). The chain combines TRBV7-6 with TRBJ1-1, with D unresolved. The source is a woman in her 40s with acute COVID-19. The CDR3 sequence is CASSPLGGTEAFF. The CDR3 DNA sequence: TGTGCCAGCAGCCCTCTCGGAGGCACTGAAGCTTTCTTT.